This entry concerns a single T cell receptor (beta chain). This table comes from immunoSEQ multiplex PCR, and its TCRdb copy is limited to in-frame clones, with some not included. Here the sample spans tens of thousands of clones, about 87% being singletons. These data belong to a study of control samples from healthy donors and cancer patients. V shed 3 bases and J shed 4 bases, with 15 bases lying between them. The germline gives CDR1 KGHSH, CDR2 LQKENI. This CDR3 has 15 residues. The chain carries TRBV18 and TRBJ1-1, with D perhaps TRBD1 (5 bases). The sample taken for sequencing was blood. This receptor was taken from a woman between 70 and 85 years old in good health. As DNA, the CDR3 is TGTGCCAGCTCACCCCAGGGAATCGGAGGCACTGAAGCTTTCTTT. Protein sequence: CASSPQGIGGTEAFF.